This is a list of T cell receptor beta chains from one sample in a study of OX40 agonist ivuxolimab in advanced cancers. Assay: immunoSEQ multiplex PCR; the TCRdb copy retains only in-frame clones and omits some. Of roughly 30,000 clones in the sample, around nine tenths were seen once. The sample was CD4+ or CD8+ T cells sorted from blood, taken in a trial of the OX40 agonist ivuxolimab. These receptors originate from an adult with an advanced solid tumor such as melanoma, head and neck, liver or kidney cancer. CDR3s include the opening cysteine and the closing phenylalanine or tryptophan. Each record gives: D gene, V gene, clone size, J gene, CDR3 protein, CDR3 DNA. The D gene is left open where the match is weak. For some rows the clone size is stated as once, few or many, or as a class when expanded; others skip it.

d_call: -
v_call: TRBV6-5
clone_size: few
j_call: TRBJ2-1
cdr3_aa: CASSQRESYNEQFF
cdr3_nt: TGTGCCAGCAGCCAACGCGAATCCTACAATGAGCAGTTCTTC

d_call: TRBD1
v_call: TRBV28
clone_size: -
j_call: TRBJ2-7
cdr3_aa: CASSFGTGYEQYF
cdr3_nt: TGTGCCAGCAGTTTCGGGACAGGCTACGAGCAGTACTTC

d_call: TRBD2
v_call: TRBV9
clone_size: -
j_call: TRBJ2-6
cdr3_aa: CASSVGLAGASGANVLTF
cdr3_nt: TGTGCCAGCAGCGTAGGGCTAGCGGGGGCCTCTGGGGCCAACGTCCTGACTTTC

d_call: -
v_call: TRBV11-2
clone_size: -
j_call: TRBJ2-7
cdr3_aa: CASSQDEAVYEQYF
cdr3_nt: TGCGCCAGCAGCCAAGATGAGGCAGTCTACGAGCAGTACTTC

d_call: TRBD2
v_call: TRBV30
clone_size: -
j_call: TRBJ2-7
cdr3_aa: CAWTTGTTTYEQYF
cdr3_nt: TGTGCCTGGACTACCGGGACTACAACCTACGAGCAGTACTTC

d_call: -
v_call: TRBV7-6
clone_size: -
j_call: TRBJ2-2
cdr3_aa: CASSPSAVAGELFF
cdr3_nt: TGTGCCAGCAGCCCATCCGCGGTCGCCGGGGAGCTGTTTTTT

d_call: TRBD2
v_call: TRBV5-1
clone_size: -
j_call: TRBJ2-1
cdr3_aa: CASSLADLAGSSSYNEQFF
cdr3_nt: TGCGCCAGCAGCTTGGCGGACCTAGCGGGGTCGAGCTCCTACAATGAGCAGTTCTTC

d_call: -
v_call: TRBV29-1
clone_size: -
j_call: TRBJ1-5
cdr3_aa: CSEIGTRGSNQPQHF
cdr3_nt: TGCAGCGAAATTGGGACCCGAGGGAGCAATCAGCCCCAGCATTTT

d_call: TRBD1
v_call: TRBV7-9
clone_size: -
j_call: TRBJ1-2
cdr3_aa: CASTAGDSSFYGYTF
cdr3_nt: TGTGCCAGCACCGCGGGGGACAGCTCCTTCTATGGCTACACCTTC

d_call: -
v_call: TRBV27
clone_size: -
j_call: TRBJ2-2
cdr3_aa: CASSLTDTGELFF
cdr3_nt: TGTGCCAGCAGTTTAACGGACACCGGGGAGCTGTTTTTT

d_call: -
v_call: TRBV10-2
clone_size: -
j_call: TRBJ1-1
cdr3_aa: CASSETPGMGTEAFF
cdr3_nt: TGCGCCAGCAGTGAGACTCCGGGAATGGGGACTGAAGCTTTCTTT

d_call: TRBD2
v_call: TRBV10-2
clone_size: -
j_call: TRBJ2-7
cdr3_aa: CASTELAGNFYEQYF
cdr3_nt: TGCGCCAGCACCGAACTAGCGGGGAACTTCTACGAGCAGTACTTC

d_call: TRBD1
v_call: TRBV28
clone_size: once
j_call: TRBJ1-1
cdr3_aa: CASSLGTQGETEAFF
cdr3_nt: TGTGCCAGCAGTTTGGGAACTCAGGGGGAGACTGAAGCTTTCTTT

d_call: -
v_call: TRBV29-1
clone_size: -
j_call: TRBJ2-1
cdr3_aa: CSVEGATTKSYNEQFF
cdr3_nt: TGCAGCGTTGAAGGGGCGACTACTAAATCATACAATGAGCAGTTCTTC

d_call: -
v_call: TRBV27
clone_size: once
j_call: TRBJ2-7
cdr3_aa: CASSLSGSYEQYF
cdr3_nt: TGTGCCAGCAGTTTATCGGGTAGCTACGAGCAGTACTTC

d_call: -
v_call: TRBV5-4
clone_size: -
j_call: TRBJ1-2
cdr3_aa: CASSLMGSAYGYTF
cdr3_nt: TGTGCCAGCAGCTTAATGGGTTCGGCCTATGGCTACACCTTC

d_call: -
v_call: TRBV28
clone_size: once
j_call: TRBJ1-1
cdr3_aa: CASSLIGGTEAFF
cdr3_nt: TGTGCCAGCAGTTTGATCGGGGGTACTGAAGCTTTCTTT

d_call: -
v_call: TRBV28
clone_size: -
j_call: TRBJ2-7
cdr3_aa: CASSLIRDYEQYF
cdr3_nt: TGTGCCAGCAGTTTAATCCGGGACTACGAGCAGTACTTC

d_call: TRBD2
v_call: TRBV2
clone_size: -
j_call: TRBJ2-1
cdr3_aa: CASMTSGYYNEQFF
cdr3_nt: TGTGCCAGCATGACTAGCGGGTACTACAATGAGCAGTTCTTC

d_call: TRBD1
v_call: TRBV10-3
clone_size: -
j_call: TRBJ2-5
cdr3_aa: CASRGADRGIETQYF
cdr3_nt: TGTGCCAGCAGGGGAGCGGACAGGGGGATAGAGACCCAGTACTTC

d_call: -
v_call: TRBV4-1
clone_size: -
j_call: TRBJ2-7
cdr3_aa: CASSQAGLSPSYEQYF
cdr3_nt: TGCGCCAGCAGCCAGGCGGGACTTTCGCCTTCCTACGAGCAGTACTTC

d_call: TRBD2
v_call: TRBV9
clone_size: -
j_call: TRBJ2-3
cdr3_aa: CASSVGVSLAGGDTQYF
cdr3_nt: TGTGCCAGCAGCGTAGGGGTTTCACTAGCGGGAGGAGATACGCAGTATTTT

d_call: -
v_call: TRBV27
clone_size: -
j_call: TRBJ2-7
cdr3_aa: CASSLGGGTYEQYF
cdr3_nt: TGTGCCAGCAGTTTAGGGGGCGGGACTTACGAGCAGTACTTC

d_call: TRBD1
v_call: TRBV9
clone_size: -
j_call: TRBJ1-1
cdr3_aa: CASSATGGSDTEAFF
cdr3_nt: TGTGCCAGCAGCGCTACAGGGGGCTCAGACACTGAAGCTTTCTTT